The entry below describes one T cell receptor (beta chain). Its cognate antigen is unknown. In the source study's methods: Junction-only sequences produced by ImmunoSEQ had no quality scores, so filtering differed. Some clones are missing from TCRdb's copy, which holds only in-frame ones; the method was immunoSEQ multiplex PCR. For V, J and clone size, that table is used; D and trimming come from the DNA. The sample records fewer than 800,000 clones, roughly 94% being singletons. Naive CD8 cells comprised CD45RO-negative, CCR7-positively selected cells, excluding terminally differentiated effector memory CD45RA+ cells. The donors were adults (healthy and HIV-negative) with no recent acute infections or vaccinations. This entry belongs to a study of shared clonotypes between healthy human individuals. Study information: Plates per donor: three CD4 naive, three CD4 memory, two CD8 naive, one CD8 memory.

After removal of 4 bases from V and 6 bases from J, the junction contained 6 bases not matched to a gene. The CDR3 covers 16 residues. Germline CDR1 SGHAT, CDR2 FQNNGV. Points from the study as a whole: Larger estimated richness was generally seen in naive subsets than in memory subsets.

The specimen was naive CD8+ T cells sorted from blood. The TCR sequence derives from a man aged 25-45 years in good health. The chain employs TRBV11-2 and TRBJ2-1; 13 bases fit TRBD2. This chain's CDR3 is CASSSPTSGRPNEQFF. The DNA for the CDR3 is TGTGCCAGCAGCTCCCCGACTAGCGGGAGGCCCAATGAGCAGTTCTTC.